The source of this T cell receptor (beta chain) is a study of blood T cell repertoires in COVID-19. In the authors' methods: Reference gene primer amplification gave estimated nucleated cell counts. Here immunoSEQ multiplex PCR was the method, and the copy in TCRdb shows in-frame clones only, minus some. Clonal size and the V and J genes are those of that table, whereas D and trimming came from the DNA. The sample holds around 200,000 clones; 88% are singletons and the top ten take approximately 1.5%. The germline gives CDR1 GTSNPN, CDR2 SVGIG (reference sequence). V shed 0 bases, J shed 6 bases, and the junction held 7 bases outside the gene matches. This CDR3 has 15 amino acids.

This clonotype was sampled from a man between 18 and 35 years old with active or convalescent COVID-19. Sequencing used peripheral blood. The rearrangement links TRBV30 to TRBJ2-4, with TRBD2 matching over 8 bases. The CDR3 here is CAWSVTAGAPNIQYF. CDR3 nucleotides: TGTGCCTGGAGTGTAACAGCGGGGGCCCCAAACATTCAGTACTTC.